These 24 T cell receptor beta chains were all obtained from the same sample, sequenced in a study of shared clonotypes between healthy human individuals. Assay used: immunoSEQ multiplex PCR; TCRdb lists only in-frame clones, some missing. The repertoire consists of some 2 million clones, with just under 95% occurring once and the leading ten covering more than 0.9%. CD45RO-negative, CCR7-selected cells formed the naive CD8 fraction, which excluded terminally differentiated effector memory CD45RA+ cells. Sequences were obtained from naive CD8+ T cells sorted from blood. The receptor source for this set is a man aged 18 to 29 in good health.

A note on this clone: The same CDR3 arises from other DNA sequences in this sample as well. The V and J genes are TRBV11-3 and TRBJ2-7; a weak D match, TRBD2 (6 bases). V lost 5 bases to trimming and J lost 3 bases, with 11 bases between them. The V gene's germline CDR1 is SGHNT and CDR2 YENEEA. This CDR3 contains 13 residues. This chain's CDR3 is CASSIGTDYEQYF. The CDR3 DNA reads TGTGCCAGCAGCATTGGGACTGACTACGAGCAGTACTTC.

The chain uses TRBV9 and TRBJ2-7; 9 bases align to TRBD1. Per the germline V gene, CDR1 is SGDLS and CDR2 is YYNGEE. Losses at the gene ends were 4 bases for V and 2 bases for J; bases not matched to a gene: 1. CDR3 size: 13 residues. This CDR3 reads CASSRQGAYEQYF. CDR3 nucleotides: TGTGCCAGCAGCCGACAGGGGGCCTACGAGCAGTACTTC.

The chain links TRBV18 to TRBJ2-1; TRBD1 matches at 9 bases. Germline V lookup: CDR1 KGHSH, CDR2 LQKENI. V lost 4 bases, J lost 6 bases, and 10 bases stayed unmatched. The CDR3 consists of 16 residues. The DNA of the CDR3 is TGTGCCAGCTCACTACTTGGACAGGGGCCTCGCAATGAGCAGTTCTTC. Its protein product is CASSLLGQGPRNEQFF. The full variable domain, its missing parts supplied by reference TRBV18 and TRBJ2-1, is NAGVMQNPRHLVRRRGQEARLRCSPMKGHSHVYWYRQLPEEGLKFMVYLQKENIIDESGMPKERFSAEFPKEGPSILRIQQVVRGDSAAYFCASSLLGQGPRNEQFFGPGTRLTVL.

The J gene is TRBJ1-5, the V gene TRBV2; 7 bases are shared with TRBD1. The CDR3 consists of 16 residues. With V trimmed by 3 bases and J by 5 bases, 10 bases remained unmatched. In germline, CDR1 is SNHLY, CDR2 FYNNEI. The DNA of the CDR3 is TGTGCCAGCAGTGAGGAAGACAGGGTTGTTGATCAGCCCCAGCATTTT. It is translated as CASSEEDRVVDQPQHF.

J is TRBJ2-7 and V is TRBV4-1; perhaps D is TRBD1 or TRBD2 (6 bases each). Germline V gives CDR1 MGHRA, CDR2 YSYEKL. V lost 4 bases and J 5 bases, leaving 15 bases between the germline ends. There are 14 residues in the CDR3. CDR3 loop: CASSLLLGGNEQYF. The CDR3 coding sequence is TGCGCCAGCAGCCTGCTGCTAGGGGGGAACGAGCAGTACTTC.

V is TRBV2 and J is TRBJ2-3, with a weak D call TRBD2 (7 bases). V was pared by 6 bases and J by 6 bases, with 13 bases between. This CDR3 has 13 residues. CDR1 and CDR2 (germline): SNHLY, FYNNEI. The CDR3 sequence is CASRGGASDTQYF. The CDR3 DNA reads TGTGCCAGCAGAGGGGGGGCCAGTGATACGCAGTATTTT.

V is TRBV28 and J is TRBJ2-1; D is possibly TRBD2 (6 bases). In germline, CDR1 is MDHEN, CDR2 SYDVKM. There are 13 residues in the CDR3. Trimming stripped 3 bases from V and 10 bases from J, with 13 bases between. CDR3 sequence reads: CASSFPEGREQFF. The CDR3 nucleotides are TGTGCCAGCAGTTTTCCGGAGGGTCGCGAGCAGTTCTTC.

Only a few counts were recorded for this clone. DNA of the CDR3: TGTGCCAGCGGCGACAGGGGATGGTACACTGAAGCTTTCTTT. It encodes CASGDRGWYTEAFF. The chain links TRBV5-6 to TRBJ1-1; 8 nucleotides agree with TRBD1. CDR1 and CDR2 (germline): SGHDT, YYEEEE. The CDR3 covers 14 residues. With 7 bases clipped from V and 3 bases from J, the junction kept 8 bases outside the gene matches.

This chain links TRBV15 with TRBJ2-5, with D perhaps TRBD1 or TRBD2 (5 bases each). V lost 0 bases and J 4 bases, leaving 15 bases between the germline ends. Germline CDR1 and CDR2: LNHNV and YYDKDF (reference sequence). CDR3 size: 16 residues. CDR3 protein: CATSRDQSVGAETQYF. The CDR3 DNA is TGTGCCACCAGCAGAGATCAGTCCGTCGGGGCAGAGACCCAGTACTTC. The entire variable domain, with the rest obtained from reference TRBV15 and TRBJ2-5, is as follows: DAMVIQNPRYQVTQFGKPVTLSCSQTLNHNVMYWYQQKSSQAPKLLFHYYDKDFNNEADTPDNFQSRRPNTSFCFLDIRSPGLGDTAMYLCATSRDQSVGAETQYFGPGTRLLVL.

The CDR3 reads CASGVWGEKLFF. CDR3 bases: TGTGCCAGCGGGGTGTGGGGTGAAAAACTGTTTTTT. The J gene is TRBJ1-4, the V gene TRBV28; no firm D call. CDR3 length equals 12 residues. The V end lost 8 bases, the J end lost 7 bases, and 11 bases lay between the germline ends. Germline CDR1 MDHEN, CDR2 SYDVKM.

Details on this clone: The sample holds other DNA sequences that translate to the same CDR3. The chain links TRBV4-1 to TRBJ1-5, with D unresolved. V was clipped by 0 bases and J by 4 bases, with 4 bases between them. The CDR3 sequence is 13 residues long. Germline CDR1 reads MGHRA; CDR2 reads YSYEKL. The CDR3 sequence: CASSQDGNQPQHF. The CDR3 DNA sequence: TGCGCCAGCAGCCAAGATGGAAATCAGCCCCAGCATTTT.

This CDR3 is CSVADGNEKLFF. The CDR3 region has the DNA TGCAGCGTCGCGGACGGGAATGAAAAACTGTTTTTT. The chain joins TRBV29-1 to TRBJ1-4; no definite D call. Germline CDR1 is SQVTM and CDR2 is ANQGSEA. This CDR3 region has 12 residues. V lost 6 bases and J lost 5, with 10 bases in between. The full variable domain, completed using reference TRBV29-1 and TRBJ1-4, is SAVISQKPSRDICQRGTSLTIQCQVDSQVTMMFWYRQQPGQSLTLIATANQGSEATYESGFVIDKFPISRPNLTFSTLTVSNMSPEDSSIYLCSVADGNEKLFFGSGTQLSVL.

The chain is built from TRBV28 and TRBJ1-2; D might be TRBD1 (6 bases). Trimming shortened V by 3 bases and J by 6 bases, and 11 bases separated the two germline ends. Germline V CDR1 and CDR2: MDHEN, SYDVKM. This CDR3 has 13 amino acids. The CDR3 sequence is CASSFEQGDGYTF. The CDR3 nucleotides are TGTGCCAGCAGTTTTGAACAGGGCGATGGCTACACCTTC.

As for this clone: Other DNA sequences in the sample encode the same CDR3. The rearrangement joins TRBV6-5 to TRBJ1-2; TRBD1 aligns across 8 bases. The CDR3 consists of 15 residues. Germline assignment: CDR1 MNHEY and CDR2 SVGAGI. The V segment lost 2 bases and the J segment 5 bases; nucleotides outside the gene matches: 7. CDR3 nucleotide sequence: TGTGCCAGCAGTTACGGAGGACAGGGAGGTTATGGCTACACCTTC. As protein: CASSYGGQGGYGYTF.

The chain uses TRBV27 and TRBJ2-2; TRBD1 is a possible D gene (6 bases). The ends were cut back, 1 base at V and 6 bases at J, with 12 bases in the middle. Germline-derived CDR1 and CDR2 are MNHEY and SMNVEV (reference sequence). The CDR3 contains 15 residues. The CDR3 nucleotides are TGTGCCAGCAGTTTATTAACCCAGGGGCCCGGGGAGCTGTTTTTT. Protein product: CASSLLTQGPGELFF.

For this clone: Different DNA sequences within this sample yield the same CDR3. The rearrangement joins TRBV19 to TRBJ1-1; 8 bases agree with TRBD1. The CDR3 contains 15 residues. V shed 3 bases, J shed 2 bases, and the junction held 5 bases outside the gene matches. Germline CDR1 and CDR2: LNHDA and SQIVND (reference sequence). The CDR3: CASSISAGGNTEAFF. For the CDR3, the DNA is TGTGCCAGTAGTATCTCCGCAGGGGGCAACACTGAAGCTTTCTTT.

For this clone: An end of the junction differs from the germline gene, which may be a read error. This chain connects TRBV7-7 to TRBJ2-1; TRBD2 is a possible D gene (5 bases). This CDR3 has 14 residues. CDR1 SSHAT and CDR2 FNYEAQ come from the germline V gene (reference sequence). CDR3 sequence: CASSPSAGNNEQFF. The CDR3 DNA reads TGTGCTAGCAGCCCCTCGGCGGGTAATAATGAGCAGTTCTTC.

The rearrangement links TRBV9 to TRBJ2-7, with TRBD2 matching 9 bases. V gave up 4 bases and J gave up 4 bases; unmatched junction bases: 9. The CDR3 is 15 residues long. CDR1 and CDR2 from the germline V gene are SGDLS and YYNGEE. CDR3 residues: CASSLTSGLPYEQYF. CDR3 DNA: TGTGCCAGCAGCCTAACTAGCGGGCTACCGTACGAGCAGTACTTC.

The CDR3 sequence is CAISESNRGLSGETQYF. The CDR3, as DNA: TGTGCCATCAGTGAGTCGAACAGGGGGCTTTCTGGAGAGACCCAGTACTTC. J is TRBJ2-5 and V is TRBV10-3, with 9 nucleotides matching TRBD1. The CDR3 has 17 residues. CDR1 is ENHRY and CDR2 is SYGVKD in the germline V gene. V lost 0 bases, J lost 4 bases, and 9 bases stayed unmatched.

The V gene is TRBV5-4, the J gene TRBJ1-4; no definite D call. The CDR3 is made up of 13 amino acids. Germline assignment: CDR1 SGHNT and CDR2 YYREEE (reference sequence). V was trimmed by 4 bases and J by 4 bases, leaving 8 bases between them. CDR3 sequence: CASSGSYNEKLFF. In DNA, the CDR3 is TGTGCCAGCAGCGGCAGCTATAATGAAAAACTGTTTTTT.

The chain links TRBV2 to TRBJ1-1; D possibly corresponds to TRBD1 (5 bases). This CDR3 has 14 residues. Germline loops: CDR1 SNHLY, CDR2 FYNNEI. V lost 11 bases and J 4 bases, leaving 20 bases between the germline ends. The CDR3 region is CACNLGGVFTEAFF. The CDR3 nucleotides are TGTGCCTGCAACCTCGGGGGAGTATTCACTGAAGCTTTCTTT.

This chain joins TRBV19 and TRBJ2-2; no definite D call. There are 14 residues in the CDR3. Germline-derived CDR1 and CDR2 are LNHDA and SQIVND (reference sequence). V lost 3 bases to trimming and J lost 0 bases, with 5 bases between them. The CDR3 loop is CASSIAANTGELFF. CDR3 DNA: TGTGCCAGTAGTATTGCAGCGAACACCGGGGAGCTGTTTTTT.

This rearrangement joins TRBV27 to TRBJ2-1; D may match TRBD1 or TRBD2 (5 bases each). This CDR3 region has 16 residues. CDR1 is MNHEY, CDR2 SMNVEV, per germline (reference sequence). Deletions cut 8 bases from V and 4 bases from J, with 21 bases between. This chain's CDR3 is CASQVYWDGEYNEQFF. The CDR3, as DNA: TGTGCCAGCCAAGTTTACTGGGACGGGGAGTACAATGAGCAGTTCTTC.

This clone was seen once. The V gene is TRBV9, the J gene TRBJ2-7; the D gene could be TRBD1 or TRBD2 (5 bases each). This CDR3 contains 17 residues. The V end lost 2 bases, the J end lost 3 bases, and 21 bases lay between the germline ends. The germline V gene has CDR1 SGDLS and CDR2 YYNGEE. CDR3 coding DNA: TGTGCCAGCAGCGTGGACGGGACCTCCTCCGCCTACTACGAGCAGTACTTC. Residues: CASSVDGTSSAYYEQYF.